These 9 T cell receptor beta chains were sequenced from one sample in a study of blood T cell repertoires in COVID-19. Produced via immunoSEQ multiplex PCR; TCRdb's table is partial and in-frame only. The data contain tens of thousands of clones, 80% to 90% of them singletons. The sequenced material came from peripheral blood. The receptor set was obtained from a man aged 35 to 55 with COVID-19, enrolled during active disease.

The rearrangement links TRBV2 to TRBJ1-3; no definite D call. Germline V gives CDR1 SNHLY, CDR2 FYNNEI. The length of the CDR3 is 15 residues. With 1 base removed from V and 2 bases from J, the gap between germline ends came to 9 bases. In DNA, the CDR3 is TGTGCCAGCAGTGAAGAGGACGGGGCTGGAAACACCATATATTTT. Its protein is CASSEEDGAGNTIYF. The full variable domain, rest sourced from reference TRBV2 and TRBJ1-3, is EPEVTQTPSHQVTQMGQEVILRCVPISNHLYFYWYRQILGQKVEFLVSFYNNEISEKSEIFDDQFSVERPDGSNFTLKIRSTKLEDSAMYFCASSEEDGAGNTIYFGEGSWLTVV.

The V gene is TRBV5-5, the J gene TRBJ2-1, with TRBD2 matching 10 bases. Germline assignment: CDR1 SGHKS and CDR2 YYEKEE (reference sequence). V lost 6 bases, J lost 8 bases, and 14 bases stayed unmatched. This CDR3 is built from 16 residues. The chain's CDR3 is CASNILAGGSRDEQFF. The CDR3 nucleotides read TGTGCCAGCAATATATTAGCGGGGGGTTCTAGAGATGAGCAGTTCTTC.

This chain joins TRBV2 and TRBJ2-7, with 7 bases that match TRBD2. The CDR3 consists of 12 residues. Per germline, CDR1 SNHLY and CDR2 FYNNEI. V lost 5 bases to trimming and J lost 6 bases; unmatched junction nucleotides: 4. The CDR3 reads CASSYGEGEQYF. The CDR3 nucleotides read TGTGCCAGCAGTTATGGGGAGGGCGAGCAGTACTTC.

The rearrangement joins TRBV18 to TRBJ2-3, with a possible D match to TRBD2 (6 bases). Trimming took 3 bases from V and 0 from J, leaving 10 bases between them. Germline assignment: CDR1 KGHSH and CDR2 LQKENI. The CDR3 is 15 residues long. The CDR3 region has the DNA TGTGCCAGCTCACCTCGGCGGGGTAGCACAGATACGCAGTATTTT. It translates to CASSPRRGSTDTQYF.

The genes are TRBV23-1 and TRBJ1-5; 9 bases align to TRBD1. TRBV23-1 is assigned to the ORF class and has an uncertain function. V shed 0 bases and J 6 bases; nucleotides not matched to a gene: 6. The CDR3 is 16 amino acids. The CDR3 DNA reads TGCGCCAGCAGTCAATCATGGGACAGGGAAGGTCAGCCCCAGCATTTT. It is translated as CASSQSWDREGQPQHF.

A note on this clone: The sample has other DNA sequences that encode this CDR3 too. V usage is TRBV7-2 and J usage is TRBJ2-1; TRBD1 aligns across 7 bases. The germline V gene encodes CDR1 SGHTA and CDR2 FQGNSA. The CDR3 contains 16 residues. V trimming: 1 base; J trimming: 4 bases; junction bases outside the gene matches: 7. This CDR3 is CASSLEGDSSYNEQFF. DNA for the CDR3: TGTGCCAGCAGCTTAGAGGGGGACAGTTCTTACAATGAGCAGTTCTTC.

This rearrangement joins TRBV5-1 to TRBJ2-1; 8 bases align to TRBD1. This CDR3 contains 17 residues. Germline V gene data show CDR1 as SGHRS and CDR2 as YFSETQ. The J segment lost 0 bases and the V segment lost 6 bases, leaving 11 bases of the junction unmatched. The CDR3 is CASTPGTGSSSYNEQFF. Written as DNA, the CDR3 is TGCGCCAGCACTCCCGGGACAGGTTCAAGCTCCTACAATGAGCAGTTCTTC.

The chain combines TRBV18 with TRBJ2-1; D may be TRBD2 (6 bases). The CDR3 consists of 18 residues. Trimming took off 1 base at V and 5 bases at J, with 21 bases between the two ends. Germline V gene data show CDR1 as KGHSH and CDR2 as LQKENI. The CDR3: CASSPRPIGTGAHNEQFF. The CDR3, as DNA: TGTGCCAGCTCACCACGGCCCATCGGAACGGGAGCACACAATGAGCAGTTCTTC.

V usage is TRBV5-1 and J usage is TRBJ2-5; TRBD2 matches 11 bases. CDR3 size: 17 residues. J was trimmed by 2 bases and V by 0 bases; bases with no gene match: 6. Germline assignment: CDR1 SGHRS and CDR2 YFSETQ. The CDR3: CASSLVLAGGSQETQYF. The CDR3 DNA reads as TGCGCCAGCAGCTTGGTGCTAGCGGGGGGAAGTCAAGAGACCCAGTACTTC.